Sequencing of this T cell receptor beta chain was carried out in a study of T cells in Graves' hyperthyroidism and ophthalmopathy. General study findings and limits: Expanded thyroid clonotypes (above 0.001) were mostly also found in blood. A 13 V-J model separated ophthalmopathy from stable hyperthyroidism.

Researchers amplified the TCR beta CDR3 regions from RNA transcripts. The study used the HTBI primer set for a first-round RT-PCR of the TCR CDR3. TCRdb re-called the multiplex PCR reads with MiXCR, one entry per CDR3 protein. This table holds about 640,000 distinct CDR3 sequences, 20% to 25% found once. The CDR3 extends over 16 amino acids. In germline, CDR1 is LNHNV, CDR2 YYDKDF (reference sequence). V was clipped by 3 bases and J by 0 bases, with 15 bases between them. This clonotype has a handful of counts. What it binds is unknown. Uncontrolled infection, other autoimmune disease, pregnancy or lactation excluded patients. Together with thyroid ultrasound, orbital computed tomography, serum thyroxine and TRAb, clinical symptoms were used for diagnoses.

The sequenced material came from blood. The chain carries TRBV15 and TRBJ2-7; TRBD1 is a possible D gene (6 bases). The source is a man between 25 and 39 years old with Graves' ophthalmopathy. The CDR3 sequence: CATSRDAGASSYEQYF. DNA of the CDR3: TGTGCCACCAGCAGGGACGCAGGGGCCAGCTCCTACGAGCAGTACTTC.